This T cell receptor (beta chain) stems from a study of blood T cell repertoires in COVID-19. About the research overall: Samples representing acute and convalescent COVID-19 were sourced from the United States, Italy and Spain.

Self-reported history from a screening survey and questionnaire set each donor's cohort. This CDR3 has 14 residues. V lost 3 bases to trimming and J lost 4 bases, with 10 bases between them. Germline V CDR1 and CDR2: SGHTA, FQGNSA. In the study's own analysis: Amplification of reference gene primers was used by the study to estimate nucleated cell counts. This table comes from immunoSEQ multiplex PCR, and its TCRdb copy is limited to in-frame clones, with some not included. That table supplies the V and J calls and clone size; D and trimming were determined from the DNA. Of more than 350,000 clones listed, more than 70% are singletons.

The sample comprised PBMCs or T cells enriched from blood (not recorded which). This TCR was sampled from a woman younger than 35 who had been exposed to COVID-19. The genes are TRBV7-2 and TRBJ1-3; no clear D gene. CDR3 coding DNA: TGTGCCAGCAGCTTCTCGTCGGGGGGAAACACCATATATTTT. It yields the protein CASSFSSGGNTIYF.